The present entry profiles one TCR beta chain with its context. The CDR3 has 15 amino acids. The junction had 10 bases not matched to a gene; V was cut back by 2 bases and J by 5 bases. Germline lookup yields CDR1 SGHRS and CDR2 YFSETQ. Under the authors' procedure: Estimation of nucleated cell counts relied on the amplification of reference gene primers. Clones were read by immunoSEQ multiplex PCR, and TCRdb kept only the in-frame ones, dropping some. V and J calls and clone size are copied from that table; D and trimming were computed from the DNA. The sample yields roughly 76,000 clones, about 91% seen once. This sample was taken from a study of blood T cell repertoires in COVID-19. Study-wide context: The analysed material was cDNA or gDNA that came from T cells, B-cell-depleted T cells, or PBMCs.

This TCR came from a woman between 55 and 75 years old with active COVID-19. The chain employs TRBV5-1 and TRBJ2-7; 7 nucleotides match TRBD1. What was sequenced was peripheral blood. CDR3: CASSFRQGVAHEQYF. CDR3 sequence (DNA): TGCGCCAGCAGCTTCAGACAGGGAGTTGCCCACGAGCAGTACTTC.